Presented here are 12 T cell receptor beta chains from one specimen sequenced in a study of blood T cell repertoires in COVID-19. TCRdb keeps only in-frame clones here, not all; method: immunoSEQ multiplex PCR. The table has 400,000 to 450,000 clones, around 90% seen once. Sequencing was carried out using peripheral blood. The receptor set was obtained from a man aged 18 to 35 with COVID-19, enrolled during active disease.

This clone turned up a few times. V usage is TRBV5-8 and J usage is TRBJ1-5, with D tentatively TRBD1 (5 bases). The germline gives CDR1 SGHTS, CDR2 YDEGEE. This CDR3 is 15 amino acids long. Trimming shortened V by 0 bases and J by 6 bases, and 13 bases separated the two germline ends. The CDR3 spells CASSLATSGGQPQHF. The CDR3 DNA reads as TGTGCCAGCAGCTTGGCGACCTCCGGGGGTCAGCCCCAGCATTTT.

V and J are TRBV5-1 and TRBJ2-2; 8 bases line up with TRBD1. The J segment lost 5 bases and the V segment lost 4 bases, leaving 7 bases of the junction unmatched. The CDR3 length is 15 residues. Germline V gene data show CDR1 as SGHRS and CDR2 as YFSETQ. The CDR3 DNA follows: TGCGCCAGCAGCACGGACAGGGCGATAACCGGGGAGCTGTTTTTT. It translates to CASSTDRAITGELFF.

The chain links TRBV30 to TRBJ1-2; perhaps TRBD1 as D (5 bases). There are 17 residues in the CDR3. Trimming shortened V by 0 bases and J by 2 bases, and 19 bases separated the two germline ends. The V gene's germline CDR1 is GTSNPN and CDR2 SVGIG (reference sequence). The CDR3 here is CAWSVGGFDLQNYGYTF. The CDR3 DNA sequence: TGTGCCTGGAGTGTGGGGGGATTTGACCTACAGAACTATGGCTACACCTTC.

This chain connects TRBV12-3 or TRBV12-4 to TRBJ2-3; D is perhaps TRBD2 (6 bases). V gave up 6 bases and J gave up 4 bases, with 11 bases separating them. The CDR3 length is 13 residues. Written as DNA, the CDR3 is TGTGCCAGCAGCGGGAGTTCTCCAGATACGCAGTATTTT. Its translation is CASSGSSPDTQYF.

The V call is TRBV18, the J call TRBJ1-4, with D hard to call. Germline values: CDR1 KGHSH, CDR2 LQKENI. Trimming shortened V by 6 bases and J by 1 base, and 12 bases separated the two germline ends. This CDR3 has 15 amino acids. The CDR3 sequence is CASSPREGTNEKLFF. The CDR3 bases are TGTGCCAGCTCCCCGCGGGAGGGAACTAATGAAAAACTGTTTTTT.

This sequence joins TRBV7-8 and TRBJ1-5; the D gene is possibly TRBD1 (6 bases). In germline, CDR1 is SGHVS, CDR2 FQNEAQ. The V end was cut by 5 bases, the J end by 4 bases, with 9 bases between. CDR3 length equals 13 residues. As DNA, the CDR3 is TGTGCCAGCAGCCCTACAGGGAATCAGCCCCAGCATTTT. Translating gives CASSPTGNQPQHF.

CDR3 coding DNA: TGTGCCAGTAGTATAGGGGGACAGGTCGGTCTTCTTTCCTCTGGCTACACCTTC. Amino acids: CASSIGGQVGLLSSGYTF. V and J are TRBV19 and TRBJ1-2; TRBD1 matches 8 bases. CDR1 is LNHDA, CDR2 SQIVND, per germline (reference sequence). V trimming: 1 base; J trimming: 7 bases; junction bases outside the gene matches: 17. This CDR3 spans 18 amino acids.

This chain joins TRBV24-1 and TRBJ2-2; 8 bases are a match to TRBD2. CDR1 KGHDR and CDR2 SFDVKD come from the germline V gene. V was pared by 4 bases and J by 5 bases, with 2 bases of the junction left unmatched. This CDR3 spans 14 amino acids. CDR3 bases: TGTGCCACCAGTGACGTAGCGGGGACCGGGGAGCTGTTTTTT. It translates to CATSDVAGTGELFF.

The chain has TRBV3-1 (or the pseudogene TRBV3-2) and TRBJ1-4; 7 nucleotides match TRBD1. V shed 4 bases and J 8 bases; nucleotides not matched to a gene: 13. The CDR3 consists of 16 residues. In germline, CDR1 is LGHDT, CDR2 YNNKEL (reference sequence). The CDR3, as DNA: TGTGCCAGCAGCCTTGGTACCGACAGGGTAAGGGAAAAACTGTTTTTT. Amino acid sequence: CASSLGTDRVREKLFF.

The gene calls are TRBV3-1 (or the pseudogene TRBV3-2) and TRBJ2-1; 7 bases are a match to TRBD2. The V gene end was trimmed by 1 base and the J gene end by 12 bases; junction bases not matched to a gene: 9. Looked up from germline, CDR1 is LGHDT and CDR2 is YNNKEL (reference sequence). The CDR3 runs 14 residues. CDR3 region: CASSQVTRGDPQFF. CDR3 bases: TGTGCCAGCAGCCAAGTGACCCGGGGGGACCCGCAGTTCTTC.

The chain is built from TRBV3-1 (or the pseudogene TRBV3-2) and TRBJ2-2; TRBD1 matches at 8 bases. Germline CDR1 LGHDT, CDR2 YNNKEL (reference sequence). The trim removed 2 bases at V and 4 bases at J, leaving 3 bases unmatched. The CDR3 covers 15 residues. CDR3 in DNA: TGTGCCAGCAGCCAACGGGACAGGTCCACCGGGGAGCTGTTTTTT. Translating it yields CASSQRDRSTGELFF.

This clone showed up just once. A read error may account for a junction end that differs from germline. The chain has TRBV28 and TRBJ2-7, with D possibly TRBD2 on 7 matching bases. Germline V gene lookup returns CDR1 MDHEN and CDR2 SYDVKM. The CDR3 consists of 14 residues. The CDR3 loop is CASSLRGRSHEQYF. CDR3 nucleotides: TGTGCCAGCAGTTTGCGGGGGCGCTCCCACGAGCAGTACTTC.